Below, 14 T cell receptor beta chains from the same sample are listed, as sequenced in a study of CD8 T cells in ankylosing spondylitis. Via MiXCR, TCRdb re-called the 5' RACE reads, giving one row per CDR3 protein. The sample has about 240,000 distinct CDR3 sequences, about 24% seen once. The source material was blood, either unsorted or a sorted T cell fraction (not recorded which). The receptors were sampled from a male donor with ankylosing spondylitis or in good health (not recorded which).

This clonotype was counted a single time. The V gene is TRBV6-5, the J gene TRBJ2-7; 10 nucleotides match TRBD1. CDR3 size: 16 residues. CDR1 and CDR2 from the germline V gene are MNHEY and SVGAGI. J lost 6 bases, V lost 2 bases, and 10 bases had no gene match. CDR3 amino acids: CASSYAHRDRGFEQYF. For the CDR3, the DNA is TGTGCCAGCAGTTACGCCCACCGGGACAGGGGCTTCGAGCAGTACTTC.

Concerning this clonotype: No conserved phenylalanine or tryptophan is present at the end of the CDR3, so a read error is the likely explanation. The J gene is TRBJ2-7, the V gene TRBV20-1; 8 nucleotides match TRBD2. The V gene's germline CDR1 is DFQATT and CDR2 SNEGSKA (reference sequence). V lost 3 bases, J lost 5 bases, and 21 bases stayed unmatched. CDR3 length: 18 amino acids. CDR3 coding DNA: TGCAGTGCTAGTAGGGGTTCAAAGCGGGGGACACATAACGACGAGCAGTACATC. Protein sequence: CSASRGSKRGTHNDEQYI.

This clonotype has at least ten counts. The V and J genes are TRBV7-9 and TRBJ2-7, with D uncertain. The length of the CDR3 is 12 residues. The V end was cut by 6 bases, the J end by 4 bases, with 10 bases between. Germline CDR1 and CDR2: SEHNR and FQNEAQ (reference sequence). CDR3 bases: TGTGCCAGCAGTACTATCGGGTACGAGCAGTACTTC. Translating gives CASSTIGYEQYF.

The genes are TRBV20-1 and TRBJ1-1; no clear D. V was shortened by 5 bases and J by 1 base, with 5 bases between the two germline ends. This CDR3 contains 11 residues. CDR1 DFQATT and CDR2 SNEGSKA come from the germline V gene (reference sequence). CDR3 bases: TGCAGTGCTTTCAGGAACACTGAAGCTTTCTTT. Residues: CSAFRNTEAFF.

This clonotype was picked up many times. J is TRBJ1-2 and V is TRBV5-1; D possibly corresponds to TRBD1 (5 bases). V lost 1 base to trimming and J lost 3 bases, with 10 bases between them. Germline assignment: CDR1 SGHRS and CDR2 YFSETQ. The CDR3 contains 14 residues. CDR3 region: CASSLSGGDYGYTF. CDR3 DNA sequence: TGCGCCAGCAGCTTGTCCGGGGGAGACTATGGCTACACCTTC.

CDR3 region: CASSAKGRTDTQYF. In DNA form, the CDR3 reads TGTGCCAGCAGTGCGAAAGGGCGCACAGATACGCAGTATTTT. The J gene is TRBJ2-3, the V gene TRBV6-1; D ambiguous. Germline-derived CDR1 and CDR2 are MNHNS and SASEGT. This CDR3 has 14 residues. With 4 bases removed from V and 1 base from J, the gap between germline ends came to 9 bases.

The chain carries TRBV10-2 and TRBJ2-7; D is uncertain. V was shortened by 6 bases and J by 7 bases, with 13 bases between the two germline ends. Germline CDR1 WSHSY, CDR2 SAAADI. This CDR3 comprises 12 residues. The DNA of the CDR3 is TGCGCCAGCAGGGAAGTAGGTGGAGAGCAGTACTTC. Translated, it gives CASREVGGEQYF.

This clonotype showed up many times. V usage is TRBV5-5 and J usage is TRBJ2-4; D remains unclear. The V and J ends lost 3 bases and 1 base respectively, with 5 bases between them. Germline loops: CDR1 SGHKS, CDR2 YYEKEE (reference sequence). This CDR3 has 13 residues. CDR3 bases: TGTGCCAGCAGCTCGACTGCCAAAAACATTCAGTACTTC. Its translation is CASSSTAKNIQYF.

The chain recombines TRBV20-1 with TRBJ2-3; 13 nucleotides agree with TRBD2. The germline V gene encodes CDR1 DFQATT and CDR2 SNEGSKA (reference sequence). This CDR3 spans 14 amino acids. V trimming: 6 bases; J trimming: 4 bases; junction bases outside the gene matches: 4. CDR3 nucleotide sequence: TGCAGTGCCCAACTAGCGGGGGGGCCAGATACGCAGTATTTT. Its translation: CSAQLAGGPDTQYF.

The chain uses TRBV20-1 and TRBJ2-3; maybe TRBD2 (6 bases). CDR1 and CDR2 from the germline V gene are DFQATT and SNEGSKA (reference sequence). Trimming took off 4 bases at V and 2 bases at J, with 13 bases between the two ends. The CDR3 has 14 amino acids. The CDR3 loop is CSAIRGTHTDTQYF. For the CDR3, the DNA is TGCAGTGCTATTCGGGGGACCCACACAGATACGCAGTATTTT.

Only a few counts were recorded for this clonotype. The chain has TRBV15 and TRBJ2-1; 8 nucleotides agree with TRBD2. Germline-derived CDR1 and CDR2 are LNHNV and YYDKDF (reference sequence). The CDR3 is made up of 16 amino acids. The V segment lost 5 bases and the J segment 2 bases; nucleotides outside the gene matches: 8. The CDR3 reads CATSRGGGATYNEQFF. The CDR3 DNA follows: TGTGCCACCAGCCGGGGGGGAGGGGCGACCTACAATGAGCAGTTCTTC.

There are a few counts of this clonotype. The chain joins TRBV20-1 to TRBJ2-3; 8 bases map to TRBD1. CDR1 and CDR2 from the germline V gene are DFQATT and SNEGSKA (reference sequence). There are 16 residues in the CDR3. Germline trimming cut 1 base from V and 3 bases from J; bases unmatched to any gene: 9. In DNA form, the CDR3 reads TGCAGTGCTAGAGGAGGACTTGGACAGGGAACAGATACGCAGTATTTT. Translated: CSARGGLGQGTDTQYF.

This clonotype was seen many times. The chain couples TRBV9 to TRBJ2-1; either TRBD1 or TRBD2 may supply D (5 bases each). The CDR3 is 15 residues long. Trimming took off 4 bases at V and 2 bases at J, with 13 bases between the two ends. CDR1 and CDR2 (germline): SGDLS, YYNGEE. The CDR3 loop is CASSPGTVPYNEQFF. The CDR3 nucleotides read TGTGCCAGCAGCCCGGGGACGGTCCCCTACAATGAGCAGTTCTTC.

Ten or more counts support this clonotype. The V gene is TRBV29-1, the J gene TRBJ2-1; D might be TRBD2 (6 bases). Per germline, CDR1 SQVTM and CDR2 ANQGSEA. The CDR3 extends over 14 amino acids. Trimming took off 4 bases at V and 7 bases at J, with 17 bases between the two ends. CDR3 amino acids: CSVVGRLGVNEQFF. The CDR3 DNA reads TGCAGCGTTGTGGGACGACTAGGGGTAAATGAGCAGTTCTTC.